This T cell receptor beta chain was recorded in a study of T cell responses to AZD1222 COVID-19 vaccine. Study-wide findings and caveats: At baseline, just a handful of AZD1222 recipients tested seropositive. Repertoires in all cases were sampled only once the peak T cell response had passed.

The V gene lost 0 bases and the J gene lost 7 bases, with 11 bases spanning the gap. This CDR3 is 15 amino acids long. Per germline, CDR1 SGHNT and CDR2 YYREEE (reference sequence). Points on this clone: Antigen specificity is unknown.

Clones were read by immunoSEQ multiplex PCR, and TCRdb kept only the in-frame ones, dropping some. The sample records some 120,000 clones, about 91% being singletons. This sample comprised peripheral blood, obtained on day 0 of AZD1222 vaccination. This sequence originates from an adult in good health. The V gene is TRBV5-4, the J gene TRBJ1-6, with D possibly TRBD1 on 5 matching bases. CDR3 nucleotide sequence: TGTGCCAGCAGCTTGGATCACAGGCAGAATTCACCCCTCCACTTT. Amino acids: CASSLDHRQNSPLHF.